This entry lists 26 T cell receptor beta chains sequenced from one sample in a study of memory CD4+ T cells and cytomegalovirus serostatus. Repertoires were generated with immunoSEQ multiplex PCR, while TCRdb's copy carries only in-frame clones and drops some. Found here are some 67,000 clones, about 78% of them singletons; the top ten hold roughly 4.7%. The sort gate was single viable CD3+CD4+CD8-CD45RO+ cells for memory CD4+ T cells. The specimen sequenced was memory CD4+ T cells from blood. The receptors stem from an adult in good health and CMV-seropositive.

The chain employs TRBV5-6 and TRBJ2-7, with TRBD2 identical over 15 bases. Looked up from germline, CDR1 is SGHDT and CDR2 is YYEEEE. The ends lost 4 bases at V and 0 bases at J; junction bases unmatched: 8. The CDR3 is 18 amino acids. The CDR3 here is CASSRTSGRAGGSYEQYF. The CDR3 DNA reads TGTGCCAGCAGCCGGACTAGCGGGAGGGCCGGGGGCTCCTACGAGCAGTACTTC. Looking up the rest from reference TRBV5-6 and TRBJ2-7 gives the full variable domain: DAGVTQSPTHLIKTRGQQVTLRCSPKSGHDTVSWYQQALGQGPQFIFQYYEEEERQRGNFPDRFSGHQFPNYSSELNVNALLLGDSALYLCASSRTSGRAGGSYEQYFGPGTRLTVT.

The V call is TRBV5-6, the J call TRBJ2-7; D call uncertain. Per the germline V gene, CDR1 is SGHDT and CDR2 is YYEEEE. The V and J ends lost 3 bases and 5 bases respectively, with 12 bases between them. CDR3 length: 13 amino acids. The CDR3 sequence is CASSSKLRDEQYF. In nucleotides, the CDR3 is TGTGCCAGCAGCTCGAAACTTCGGGACGAGCAGTACTTC.

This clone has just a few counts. This CDR3 reads CASSSRQGSGNTEAFF. DNA of the CDR3: TGCGCCAGCAGCTCCCGACAGGGAAGCGGGAACACTGAAGCTTTCTTT. The chain joins TRBV5-1 to TRBJ1-1, with TRBD1 identical over 7 bases. V shed 3 bases and J 1 base; nucleotides not matched to a gene: 9. This CDR3 has 16 residues. CDR1 and CDR2 from the germline V gene are SGHRS and YFSETQ. Full variable domain (missing parts from reference TRBV5-1 and TRBJ1-1): KAGVTQTPRYLIKTRGQQVTLSCSPISGHRSVSWYQQTPGQGLQFLFEYFSETQRNKGNFPGRFSGRQFSNSRSEMNVSTLELGDSALYLCASSSRQGSGNTEAFFGQGTRLTVV.

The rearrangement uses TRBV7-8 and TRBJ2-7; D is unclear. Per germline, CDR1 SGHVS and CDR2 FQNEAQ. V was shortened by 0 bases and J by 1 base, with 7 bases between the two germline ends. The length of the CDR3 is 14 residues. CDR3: CASSLARQSYEQYF. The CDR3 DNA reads TGTGCCAGCAGCTTAGCGCGGCAGTCCTACGAGCAGTACTTC.

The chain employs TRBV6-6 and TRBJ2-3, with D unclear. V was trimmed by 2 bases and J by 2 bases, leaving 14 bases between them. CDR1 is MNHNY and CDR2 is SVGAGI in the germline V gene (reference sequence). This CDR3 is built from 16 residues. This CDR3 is CASSYRAVLYTDTQYF. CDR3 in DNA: TGTGCCAGCAGTTACCGGGCCGTACTTTACACAGATACGCAGTATTTT.

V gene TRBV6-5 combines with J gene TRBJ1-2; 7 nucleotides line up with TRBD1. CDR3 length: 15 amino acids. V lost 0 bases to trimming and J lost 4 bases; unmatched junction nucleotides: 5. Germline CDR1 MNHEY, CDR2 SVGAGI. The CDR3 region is CASSYSPDRAYGYTF. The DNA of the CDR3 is TGTGCCAGCAGTTACTCTCCCGACAGGGCCTATGGCTACACCTTC.

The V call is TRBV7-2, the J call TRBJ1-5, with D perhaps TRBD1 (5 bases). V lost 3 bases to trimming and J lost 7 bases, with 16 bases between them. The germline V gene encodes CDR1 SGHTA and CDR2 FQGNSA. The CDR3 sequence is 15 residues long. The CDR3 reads CASSFKPGAVQPQHF. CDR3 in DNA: TGTGCCAGCAGCTTTAAACCCGGGGCAGTCCAGCCCCAGCATTTT. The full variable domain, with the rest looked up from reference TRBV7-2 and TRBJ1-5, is GAGVSQSPSNKVTEKGKDVELRCDPISGHTALYWYRQSLGQGLEFLIYFQGNSAPDKSGLPSDRFSAERTGGSVSTLTIQRTQQEDSAVYLCASSFKPGAVQPQHFGDGTRLSIL.

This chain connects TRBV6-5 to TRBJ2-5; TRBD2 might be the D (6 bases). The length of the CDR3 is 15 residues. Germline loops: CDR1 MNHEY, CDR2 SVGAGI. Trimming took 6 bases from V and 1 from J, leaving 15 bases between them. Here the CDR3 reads CASRRRPGVQETQYF. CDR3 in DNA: TGTGCCAGCAGGCGCCGACCGGGAGTCCAAGAGACCCAGTACTTC.

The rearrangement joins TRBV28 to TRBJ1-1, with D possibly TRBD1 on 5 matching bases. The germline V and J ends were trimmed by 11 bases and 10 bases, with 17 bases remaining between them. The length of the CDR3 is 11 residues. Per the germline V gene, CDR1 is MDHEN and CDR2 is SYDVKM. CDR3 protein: CAAGVGRLAFF. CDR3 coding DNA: TGTGCCGCGGGGGTGGGGCGGTTAGCTTTCTTT.

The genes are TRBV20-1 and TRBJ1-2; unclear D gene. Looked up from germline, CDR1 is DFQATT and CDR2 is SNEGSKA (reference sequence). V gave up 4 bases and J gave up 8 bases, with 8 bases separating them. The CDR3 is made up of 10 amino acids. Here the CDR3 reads CSAKDVGYTF. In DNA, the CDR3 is TGCAGTGCTAAGGACGTCGGCTACACCTTC.

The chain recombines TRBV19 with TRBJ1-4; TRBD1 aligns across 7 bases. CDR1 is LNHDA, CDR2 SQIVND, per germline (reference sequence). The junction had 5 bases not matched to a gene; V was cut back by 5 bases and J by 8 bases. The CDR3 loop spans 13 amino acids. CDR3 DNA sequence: TGTGCCAGTAGTGGACAGGCGGGAGAAAAACTGTTTTTT. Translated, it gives CASSGQAGEKLFF.

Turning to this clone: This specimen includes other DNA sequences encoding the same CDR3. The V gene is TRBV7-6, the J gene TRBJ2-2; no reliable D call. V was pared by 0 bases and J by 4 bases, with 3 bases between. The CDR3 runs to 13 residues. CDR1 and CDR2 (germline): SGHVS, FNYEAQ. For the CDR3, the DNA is TGTGCCAGCAGCTTAGCGAGCACCGGGGAGCTGTTTTTT. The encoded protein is CASSLASTGELFF.

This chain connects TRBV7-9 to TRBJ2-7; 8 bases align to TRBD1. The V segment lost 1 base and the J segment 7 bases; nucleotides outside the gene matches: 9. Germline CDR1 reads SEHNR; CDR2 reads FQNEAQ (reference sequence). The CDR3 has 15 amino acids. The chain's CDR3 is CASSLDGTGPREQYF. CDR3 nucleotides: TGTGCCAGCAGCTTAGACGGGACAGGACCGCGGGAGCAGTACTTC.

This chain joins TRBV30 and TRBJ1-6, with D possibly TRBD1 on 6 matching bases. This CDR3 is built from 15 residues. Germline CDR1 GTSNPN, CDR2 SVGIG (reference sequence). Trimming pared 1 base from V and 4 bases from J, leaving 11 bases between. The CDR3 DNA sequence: TGTGCCTGGAGTGGGGACACCAAATATAATTCACCCCTCCACTTT. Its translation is CAWSGDTKYNSPLHF.

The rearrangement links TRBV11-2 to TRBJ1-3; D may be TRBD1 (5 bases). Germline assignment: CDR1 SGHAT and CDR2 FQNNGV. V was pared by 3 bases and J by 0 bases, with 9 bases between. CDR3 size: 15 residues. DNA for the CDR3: TGTGCCAGCAGCTTTCAGGGCCACTCTGGAAACACCATATATTTT. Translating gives CASSFQGHSGNTIYF.

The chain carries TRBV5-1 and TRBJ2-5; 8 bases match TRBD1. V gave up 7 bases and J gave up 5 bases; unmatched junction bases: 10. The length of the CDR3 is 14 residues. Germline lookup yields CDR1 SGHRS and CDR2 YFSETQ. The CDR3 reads CASSTGGQGETQYF. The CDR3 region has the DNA TGCGCCAGCTCCACAGGGGGTCAGGGGGAGACCCAGTACTTC. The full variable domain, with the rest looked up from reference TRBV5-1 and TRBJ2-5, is KAGVTQTPRYLIKTRGQQVTLSCSPISGHRSVSWYQQTPGQGLQFLFEYFSETQRNKGNFPGRFSGRQFSNSRSEMNVSTLELGDSALYLCASSTGGQGETQYFGPGTRLLVL.

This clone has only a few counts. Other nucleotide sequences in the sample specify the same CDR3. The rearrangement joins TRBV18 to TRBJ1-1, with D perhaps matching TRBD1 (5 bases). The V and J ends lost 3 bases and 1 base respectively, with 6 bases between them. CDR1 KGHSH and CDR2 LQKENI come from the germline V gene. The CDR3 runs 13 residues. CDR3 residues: CASSPGENTEAFF. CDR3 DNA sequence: TGTGCCAGCTCACCGGGGGAGAACACTGAAGCTTTCTTT. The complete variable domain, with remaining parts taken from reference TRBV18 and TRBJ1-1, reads NAGVMQNPRHLVRRRGQEARLRCSPMKGHSHVYWYRQLPEEGLKFMVYLQKENIIDESGMPKERFSAEFPKEGPSILRIQQVVRGDSAAYFCASSPGENTEAFFGQGTRLTVV.

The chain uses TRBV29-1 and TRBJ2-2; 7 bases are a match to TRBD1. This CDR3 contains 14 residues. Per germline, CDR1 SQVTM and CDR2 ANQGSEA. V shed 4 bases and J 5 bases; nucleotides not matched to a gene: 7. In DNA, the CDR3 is TGCAGCGTTGGTCTGCCAGGGGGAACCGGGGAGCTGTTTTTT. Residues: CSVGLPGGTGELFF.

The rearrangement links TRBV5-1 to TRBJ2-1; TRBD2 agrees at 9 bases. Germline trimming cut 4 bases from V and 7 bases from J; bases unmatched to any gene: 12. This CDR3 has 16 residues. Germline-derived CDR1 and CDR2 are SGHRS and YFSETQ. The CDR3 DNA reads TGCGCCAGCAGCCCACCTCGGGCTAGCGGGGATAATGAGCAGTTCTTC. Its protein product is CASSPPRASGDNEQFF.

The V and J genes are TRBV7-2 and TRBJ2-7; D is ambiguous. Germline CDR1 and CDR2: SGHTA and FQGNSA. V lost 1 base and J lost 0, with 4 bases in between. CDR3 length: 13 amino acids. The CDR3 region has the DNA TGTGCCAGCAGCTTAGTCCCCTCCTACGAGCAGTACTTC. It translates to CASSLVPSYEQYF.

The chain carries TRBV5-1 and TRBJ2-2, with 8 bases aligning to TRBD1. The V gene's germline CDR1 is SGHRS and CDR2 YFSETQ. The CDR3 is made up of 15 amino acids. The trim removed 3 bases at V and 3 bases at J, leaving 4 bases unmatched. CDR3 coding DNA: TGCGCCAGCAGCTACGAGACAGGGGACACCGGGGAGCTGTTTTTT. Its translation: CASSYETGDTGELFF.

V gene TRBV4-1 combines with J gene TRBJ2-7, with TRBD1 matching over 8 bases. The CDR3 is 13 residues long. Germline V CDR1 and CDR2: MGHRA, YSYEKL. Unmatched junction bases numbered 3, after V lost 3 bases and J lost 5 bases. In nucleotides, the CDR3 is TGCGCCAGCAGCCACCGACAGGGGAACGAGCAGTACTTC. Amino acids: CASSHRQGNEQYF.

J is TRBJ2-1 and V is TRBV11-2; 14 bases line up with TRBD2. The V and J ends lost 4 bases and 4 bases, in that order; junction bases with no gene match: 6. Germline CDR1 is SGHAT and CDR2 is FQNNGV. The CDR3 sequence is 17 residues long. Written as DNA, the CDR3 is TGTGCCAGCAGCTCCAAGGGACTAGCGGGGGCATACAATGAGCAGTTCTTC. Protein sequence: CASSSKGLAGAYNEQFF.

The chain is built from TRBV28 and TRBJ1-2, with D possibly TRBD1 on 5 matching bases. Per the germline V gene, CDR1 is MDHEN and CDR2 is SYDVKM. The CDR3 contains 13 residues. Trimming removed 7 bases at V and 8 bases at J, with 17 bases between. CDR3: CASTLIGRGGYTF. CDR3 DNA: TGTGCCAGCACCCTTATTGGGAGGGGAGGCTACACCTTC.

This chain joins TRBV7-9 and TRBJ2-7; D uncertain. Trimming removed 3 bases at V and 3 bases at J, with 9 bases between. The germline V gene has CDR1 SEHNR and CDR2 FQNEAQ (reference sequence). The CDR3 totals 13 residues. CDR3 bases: TGTGCCAGCAGCTTGGCTGAACTCTACGAGCAGTACTTC. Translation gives CASSLAELYEQYF. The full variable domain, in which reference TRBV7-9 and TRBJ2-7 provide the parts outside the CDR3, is DTGVSQNPRHKITKRGQNVTFRCDPISEHNRLYWYRQTLGQGPEFLTYFQNEAQLEKSRLLSDRFSAERPKGSFSTLEIQRTEQGDSAMYLCASSLAELYEQYFGPGTRLTVT.

This CDR3 reads CASSKGQGFTYEQYF. For the CDR3, the DNA is TGTGCCAGCAGTAAGGGACAGGGTTTTACCTACGAGCAGTACTTC. The gene calls are TRBV6-6 and TRBJ2-7, with 9 nucleotides matching TRBD1. Trimming removed 5 bases from V and 2 bases from J; junction bases left unmatched: 7. The CDR3 has 15 amino acids. Germline CDR1 and CDR2: MNHNY and SVGAGI (reference sequence).